The present T cell receptor (beta chain) was sequenced within a study of T cell changes during pregnancy in multiple sclerosis. Germline V gene data show CDR1 as SQVTM and CDR2 as ANQGSEA. This CDR3 has 14 amino acids. V was clipped by 4 bases and J by 4 bases; unmatched bases: 5. Produced via immunoSEQ multiplex PCR; TCRdb's table is partial and in-frame only. In the table there are some 87,000 clones, around 92% of which are singletons. V gene TRBV29-1 combines with J gene TRBJ2-3; TRBD2 matches 10 bases. The source of this sequence is a female donor with multiple sclerosis, enrolled in a pregnancy study. The specimen comprised peripheral blood, sampled in the first trimester of pregnancy. CDR3 in amino acids: CSVGLAGVPDTQYF. CDR3 in DNA: TGCAGCGTTGGCCTAGCGGGAGTTCCAGATACGCAGTATTTT.